The 26 T cell receptor beta chains listed next were all sequenced from one sample in a study of CD8+CD57+ T cells in acquired aplastic anemia. Genomic DNA provided the template from which TCR beta VDJ and CDR3 profiles were obtained. From the reads, TCRdb called clonotypes with MiXCR, one entry per CDR3 protein. The repertoire holds about 98,000 distinct CDR3 sequences, less than 75% seen once, with approximately 60% in the top ten. By flow cytometry, patients selected for sequencing had shown an expansion of CD8+CD57+ cells. What was sequenced was sorted CD4+, CD8+, or CD8+CD57+ T cells (not recorded which) from PBMCs. Every receptor here comes from a human donor with aplastic anemia.

The chain has TRBV20-1 and TRBJ2-3, with 8 bases that match TRBD2. V was clipped by 3 bases and J by 2 bases; unmatched bases: 4. The CDR3 runs 14 residues. Germline V CDR1 and CDR2: DFQATT, SNEGSKA (reference sequence). DNA of the CDR3: TGCAGTGCTAGTAGCGGGGTAGCCACAGATACGCAGTATTTT. It encodes CSASSGVATDTQYF.

V usage is TRBV5-4 and J usage is TRBJ2-1, with D possibly being TRBD2 (5 bases). CDR1 is SGHNT and CDR2 is YYREEE in the germline V gene (reference sequence). The CDR3 totals 14 residues. V was trimmed by 3 bases and J by 8 bases, leaving 15 bases between them. CDR3: CASSSMSRRDEQFF. As DNA, the CDR3 is TGTGCCAGCAGCTCCATGTCCAGGCGGGATGAGCAGTTCTTC. Full variable domain (remainder filled in from reference TRBV5-4 and TRBJ2-1): ETGVTQSPTHLIKTRGQQVTLRCSSQSGHNTVSWYQQALGQGPQFIFQYYREEENGRGNFPPRFSGLQFPNYSSELNVNALELDDSALYLCASSSMSRRDEQFFGPGTRLTVL.

This sequence joins TRBV30 and TRBJ2-1; maybe TRBD2 (6 bases). V was cut by 2 bases and J by 7 bases, with 9 bases left in between. The CDR3 runs 12 residues. CDR1 and CDR2 from the germline V gene are GTSNPN and SVGIG (reference sequence). CDR3 amino acids: CAWSSGGNEQFF. CDR3 nucleotide sequence: TGTGCCTGGAGTTCTGGGGGGAATGAGCAGTTCTTC.

This clonotype has a single count. The chain uses TRBV5-1 and TRBJ2-3; maybe TRBD2 (6 bases). V shed 7 bases and J shed 4 bases, with 10 bases lying between them. Germline V gives CDR1 SGHRS, CDR2 YFSETQ. The CDR3 loop spans 12 amino acids. The CDR3 DNA reads as TGCGCCAGCCGCGGGGACTCAGATACGCAGTATTTT. Translating it yields CASRGDSDTQYF.

The chain uses TRBV19 and TRBJ2-7; 7 nucleotides agree with TRBD1. The CDR3 totals 12 residues. J lost 6 bases, V lost 4 bases, and 3 bases had no gene match. Per the germline V gene, CDR1 is LNHDA and CDR2 is SQIVND (reference sequence). The CDR3: CASSTTGTEQYF. Here the CDR3 DNA reads TGTGCCAGTAGTACGACAGGGACCGAGCAGTACTTC.

The J gene is TRBJ2-6, the V gene TRBV15; 7 nucleotides match TRBD1. Germline V gene sequence: CDR1 LNHNV, CDR2 YYDKDF (reference sequence). With V trimmed by 1 base and J by 4 bases, 7 bases remained unmatched. CDR3 length: 17 residues. The CDR3 DNA reads TGTGCCACCAGCAGAGGAGGCACAGGGGACGGGGCCAACGTCCTGACTTTC. Translating gives CATSRGGTGDGANVLTF.

The V and J genes are TRBV19 and TRBJ2-7; 7 nucleotides align to TRBD2. V shed 0 bases and J 0 bases; nucleotides not matched to a gene: 11. This CDR3 has 18 residues. Germline CDR1 LNHDA, CDR2 SQIVND (reference sequence). The CDR3 nucleotides read TGTGCCAGTAGTATAGATGTTGGGGGAGGGCCCAGCTCCTACGAGCAGTACTTC. Its protein is CASSIDVGGGPSSYEQYF.

This chain connects TRBV5-1 to TRBJ1-2; 7 bases match TRBD1. Trimming took 1 base from V and 6 from J; bases not matched to a gene: 3. CDR1 is SGHRS, CDR2 YFSETQ, per germline. CDR3 length: 13 residues. CDR3 nucleotides: TGCGCCAGCAGCTTGACAGGGGCGGATGGCTACACCTTC. Amino acids: CASSLTGADGYTF.

The chain employs TRBV15 and TRBJ1-1, with 11 bases fitting TRBD1. With V trimmed by 4 bases and J by 5 bases, 9 bases remained unmatched. Looked up from germline, CDR1 is LNHNV and CDR2 is YYDKDF (reference sequence). This CDR3 spans 16 amino acids. The CDR3 protein is CATSIWMGQGDTEAFF. The CDR3 nucleotides are TGTGCCACCAGCATTTGGATGGGACAGGGGGATACTGAAGCTTTCTTT.

The chain recombines TRBV6-1 with TRBJ1-6; D is ambiguous. Trimming stripped 0 bases from V and 8 bases from J, with 11 bases between. CDR1 is MNHNS and CDR2 is SASEGT in the germline V gene. CDR3 length equals 15 residues. The CDR3 coding sequence is TGTGCCAGCAGTGAAGCTGTAGGGTTTGATTCACCCCTCCACTTT. It is translated as CASSEAVGFDSPLHF.

In its sample, this clonotype was seen a few times. The V and J genes are TRBV20-1 and TRBJ1-1; weak D call: TRBD1 (6 bases). V lost 4 bases to trimming and J lost 5 bases, with 11 bases between them. The CDR3 is 12 residues long. Germline V gene lookup returns CDR1 DFQATT and CDR2 SNEGSKA (reference sequence). The CDR3 region is CSATPQGTEAFF. The CDR3 nucleotides read TGCAGTGCTACCCCTCAGGGGACTGAAGCTTTCTTT.

As concerns this clonotype: At one boundary the junction diverges from the germline segment, which might be a read error. The chain uses TRBV2 and TRBJ1-1, with no clear D. This CDR3 is built from 14 residues. Germline V gives CDR1 SNHLY, CDR2 FYNNEI. The CDR3 loop is CASSEGDLNTEAFF. CDR3 nucleotides: TGTGCCAGCAGTGAAGGGGATTTGAACACCGAAGCTTTCTTT.

J is TRBJ2-3 and V is TRBV2; 7 bases fit TRBD2. The CDR3 is 13 residues long. The trim removed 9 bases at V and 2 bases at J, leaving 5 bases unmatched. CDR1 is SNHLY and CDR2 is FYNNEI in the germline V gene. In DNA form, the CDR3 reads TGTGCCAGTCCGCGGGGGACCACAGATACGCAGTATTTT. It translates to CASPRGTTDTQYF.

This clonotype has ten or more counts. The chain uses TRBV7-9 and TRBJ2-7; unclear D gene. This CDR3 comprises 16 residues. The germline V and J ends were trimmed by 1 base and 3 bases, with 16 bases remaining between them. From germline, CDR1 is SEHNR and CDR2 FQNEAQ (reference sequence). For the CDR3, the DNA is TGTGCCAGCAGCTTAGTTTGGCAGTCAGGTATCTACGAGCAGTACTTC. This sequence encodes CASSLVWQSGIYEQYF.

Turning to this clonotype: At one boundary the junction diverges from the germline segment, which might be a read error. The rearrangement links TRBV13 to TRBJ1-1; TRBD1 might be the D (6 bases). Germline CDR1 and CDR2: PRHDT and FYEKMQ (reference sequence). The CDR3 is 15 residues long. The CDR3 region has the DNA TGCGCCACCGACCACAGGGTTAAACAGAACACTGAAGCTTTCTTT. Its translation: CATDHRVKQNTEAFF.

The chain has TRBV24-1 and TRBJ2-3; possibly TRBD2 for D (6 bases). V lost 11 bases and J 1 base, leaving 12 bases between the germline ends. Germline V gene lookup returns CDR1 KGHDR and CDR2 SFDVKD. This CDR3 is 13 amino acids long. CDR3 sequence: CAIRSGGTDTQYF. In DNA, the CDR3 is TGTGCCATAAGGTCGGGAGGCACAGATACGCAGTATTTT.

This sequence joins TRBV19 and TRBJ1-5, with D unresolved. Germline V CDR1 and CDR2: LNHDA, SQIVND (reference sequence). V lost 1 base and J 6 bases, leaving 4 bases between the germline ends. The CDR3 covers 12 residues. This CDR3 is CASSIGGQPQHF. The CDR3 DNA follows: TGTGCCAGTAGTATAGGAGGTCAGCCCCAGCATTTT.

The chain couples TRBV7-8 to TRBJ2-7; 7 bases align to TRBD2. Unmatched junction bases numbered 8, after V lost 7 bases and J lost 5 bases. The CDR3 runs 13 residues. CDR1 and CDR2 (germline): SGHVS, FQNEAQ. The CDR3 region is CASIPMGGNEQYF. The CDR3 region has the DNA TGTGCCAGCATCCCGATGGGGGGGAACGAGCAGTACTTC.

The CDR3 region has the DNA TGTGCCAGCAGTACCACGGCTTCACCCCTCCACTTT. Translation: CASSTTASPLHF. The V call is TRBV25-1, the J call TRBJ1-6; D uncertain. Trimming cost V 5 bases and J 9 bases, with 8 bases left between them. CDR3 length: 12 residues. In germline, CDR1 is MGHDK, CDR2 SYGVNS.

V usage is TRBV2 and J usage is TRBJ2-1; TRBD2 matches 14 bases. The CDR3 runs 15 residues. V was pared by 5 bases and J by 9 bases, with 6 bases of the junction left unmatched. The germline V gene has CDR1 SNHLY and CDR2 FYNNEI. CDR3 in amino acids: CASSTRLAGGGEQFF. The CDR3 bases are TGTGCCAGCAGTACCAGACTAGCGGGAGGGGGTGAGCAGTTCTTC.

This clonotype was counted only a few times. The chain carries TRBV10-2 and TRBJ1-2, with D maybe TRBD1 (5 bases). Germline CDR1 is WSHSY and CDR2 is SAAADI. CDR3 length equals 12 residues. V gave up 1 base and J gave up 8 bases, with 8 bases separating them. The CDR3 DNA follows: TGCGCCAGCAGTGAGTTGGGGGGAGGCTACACCTTC. This gives the protein CASSELGGGYTF.

The J gene is TRBJ1-2, the V gene TRBV15; D is uncertain. V lost 1 base to trimming and J lost 2 bases, with 14 bases between them. In germline, CDR1 is LNHNV, CDR2 YYDKDF (reference sequence). This CDR3 has 16 residues. The DNA of the CDR3 is TGTGCCACCAGCAGAGGACACAGAGCCTTAAACTATGGCTACACCTTC. Translated, it gives CATSRGHRALNYGYTF.

This clonotype was recorded many times. This rearrangement joins TRBV5-1 to TRBJ2-7; D may be TRBD2 (5 bases). From germline, CDR1 is SGHRS and CDR2 YFSETQ. This CDR3 is built from 11 residues. Deletions cut 5 bases from V and 7 bases from J, with 10 bases between. In DNA form, the CDR3 reads TGCGCCAGCAGTTCAGGCGGGGAGCAGTACTTC. Its translation is CASSSGGEQYF.

The V call is TRBV10-3, the J call TRBJ2-2; no clear D gene. This CDR3 region has 14 residues. Between the trimmed V and J ends, which lost 1 base and 3 bases, there was a span of 6 bases. Germline CDR1 ENHRY, CDR2 SYGVKD. This CDR3 reads CAISELHHTGELFF. CDR3 DNA sequence: TGTGCCATCAGTGAGTTACACCACACCGGGGAGCTGTTTTTT.

This clonotype was seen at least ten times. V gene TRBV19 combines with J gene TRBJ2-6, with no clear D. Per the germline V gene, CDR1 is LNHDA and CDR2 is SQIVND (reference sequence). Trimming removed 5 bases at V and 0 bases at J, with 5 bases between. The CDR3 runs to 14 residues. CDR3 loop: CASSSSSGANVLTF. The CDR3 DNA follows: TGTGCCAGTAGTTCAAGCTCTGGGGCCAACGTCCTGACTTTC. Together with reference TRBV19 and TRBJ2-6, the CDR3 gives the full variable domain: DGGITQSPKYLFRKEGQNVTLSCEQNLNHDAMYWYRQDPGQGLRLIYYSQIVNDFQKGDIAEGYSVSREKKESFPLTVTSAQKNPTAFYLCASSSSSGANVLTFGAGSRLTVL.

This clonotype was seen just once. Germline is not matched at one junction end, which may reflect a read error. This chain connects TRBV20-1 to TRBJ1-1; D is uncertain. There are 12 residues in the CDR3. CDR1 is DFQATT, CDR2 SNEGSKA, per germline (reference sequence). The CDR3 region has the DNA TGCAGTGCTCAACAGAGAGGCACTGAAGCTCTCTTT. Protein: CSAQQRGTEALF.